This T cell receptor beta chain was captured by sequencing in a study of shared clonotypes between healthy human individuals. Study-wide background: Three CD4 naive, three CD4 memory, two CD8 naive and one CD8 memory plate were used per donor. General study findings and limits: Having only a few donors restricted how much genetic and exposure-history diversity was captured.

Only CD45RO-negative cells positively selected for CCR7 counted as naive CD8 cells, so terminally differentiated effector memory CD45RA+ cells were excluded. Details on this clone: Its specificity is unknown.

The CDR3 has 17 residues. Trimming removed 5 bases at V and 9 bases at J, with 28 bases between. Germline V lookup: CDR1 SGHVS, CDR2 FQNEAQ. Repertoires were generated with immunoSEQ multiplex PCR, while TCRdb's copy carries only in-frame clones and drops some. The data contain about 2.2 million clones, approximately 94% of them singletons. The TCR was taken from a man aged 18 to 29 in good health. Some clones in this sample may be carry-over from other donors' samples. J is TRBJ1-1 and V is TRBV7-8; weak D call: TRBD1 (5 bases). Sequenced input: naive CD8+ T cells from PBMCs. The CDR3 sequence: CASSPPGISGPGTQAFF. CDR3 DNA: TGTGCCAGCAGCCCCCCCGGGATCTCAGGACCAGGGACCCAAGCTTTCTTT.